This is a list of T cell receptor beta chains from one sample in a study of T cell responses to AZD1222 COVID-19 vaccine. Using immunoSEQ multiplex PCR, the repertoire was profiled, and TCRdb retains in-frame clones only, with some absent. Altogether under 150,000 clones are present, around nine tenths being singletons, with the ten largest covering around 6.9%. The sequencing here drew on peripheral blood, taken on day 0 of AZD1222 vaccination. The origin of the receptors is an adult in good health. CDR3s include the opening cysteine and the closing phenylalanine or tryptophan. The D gene is left open where the match is weak. Clone size is given for some rows only: seen once, a few or many times, or a class if the clone is expanded.

abundance: -; v_gene: TRBV4-1; j_gene: TRBJ1-3; d_gene: -; CDR3nt: TGCGCCAGCAGCTACGGACAGACGGGAAACACCATATATTTT; CDR3aa: CASSYGQTGNTIYF
abundance: -; v_gene: TRBV3-1/TRBV3-2; j_gene: TRBJ1-3; d_gene: -; CDR3nt: TGTGCCAGCAGCCAAGGCAGGGGATCTGGAAACACCATATATTTT; CDR3aa: CASSQGRGSGNTIYF
abundance: -; v_gene: TRBV19; j_gene: TRBJ1-5; d_gene: TRBD1; CDR3nt: TGTGCCAGTAGTATAGTGGGACAGGGTGGTTATCAGCCCCAGCATTTT; CDR3aa: CASSIVGQGGYQPQHF
abundance: few; v_gene: TRBV2; j_gene: TRBJ2-1; d_gene: -; CDR3nt: TGTGCCAGCAGTGAGGAATATGAGCAGTTCTTC; CDR3aa: CASSEEYEQFF
abundance: -; v_gene: TRBV7-9; j_gene: TRBJ1-1; d_gene: -; CDR3nt: TGTGCCAGCAGCTGGCCTGCCACCGGGACGGGGAACACTGAAGCTTTCTTT; CDR3aa: CASSWPATGTGNTEAFF
abundance: -; v_gene: TRBV6-5; j_gene: TRBJ1-2; d_gene: -; CDR3nt: TGTGCCAGCAGTTCCCGGGGGCGGGGCTATGGCTACACCTTC; CDR3aa: CASSSRGRGYGYTF
abundance: once; v_gene: TRBV29-1; j_gene: TRBJ2-5; d_gene: -; CDR3nt: TGCAGCGTTCAAAATCTAGTAGCCTTTGAGACCCAGTACTTC; CDR3aa: CSVQNLVAFETQYF
abundance: -; v_gene: TRBV15; j_gene: TRBJ2-1; d_gene: TRBD2; CDR3nt: TGTGCCACCAGCAGAGATCGGGCGGGAGTAGACAATGAGCAGTTCTTC; CDR3aa: CATSRDRAGVDNEQFF
abundance: -; v_gene: TRBV5-1; j_gene: TRBJ1-3; d_gene: -; CDR3nt: TGCGCCAGCAGCTTGGATTTGGCAGGAAACACCATATATTTT; CDR3aa: CASSLDLAGNTIYF
abundance: -; v_gene: TRBV6-1; j_gene: TRBJ2-1; d_gene: -; CDR3nt: TGTGCCAGCAGTAACTTCCGAGATCTTGAGCAGTTCTTC; CDR3aa: CASSNFRDLEQFF
abundance: -; v_gene: TRBV10-2; j_gene: TRBJ2-1; d_gene: -; CDR3nt: TGCGCCAGCAGTGAGTCAATGGTGACATATGAGCAGTTCTTC; CDR3aa: CASSESMVTYEQFF
abundance: -; v_gene: TRBV5-1; j_gene: TRBJ1-1; d_gene: -; CDR3nt: TGCGCCAGCAGCTTGGACGGTCGGGCAGGGAACACTGAAGCTTTCTTT; CDR3aa: CASSLDGRAGNTEAFF
abundance: -; v_gene: TRBV6-5; j_gene: TRBJ2-1; d_gene: TRBD1; CDR3nt: TGTGCCAGCAGTTACGACAGGGAATCCTACAATGAGCAGTTCTTC; CDR3aa: CASSYDRESYNEQFF
abundance: -; v_gene: TRBV13; j_gene: TRBJ2-7; d_gene: -; CDR3nt: TGTGCCAGCAGCCAGGGACCGAACTCCTACGAGCAGTACTTC; CDR3aa: CASSQGPNSYEQYF
abundance: -; v_gene: TRBV13; j_gene: TRBJ2-1; d_gene: TRBD2; CDR3nt: TGTGCCAGCAGCTTCGGGCTAGCGGGAGGAGGCTCCTACAATGAGCAGTTCTTC; CDR3aa: CASSFGLAGGGSYNEQFF
abundance: -; v_gene: TRBV5-4; j_gene: TRBJ1-1; d_gene: -; CDR3nt: TGTGCCAGCAGCTTGTCAACTGCAGGGAACACTGAAGCTTTCTTT; CDR3aa: CASSLSTAGNTEAFF
abundance: -; v_gene: TRBV5-1; j_gene: TRBJ2-3; d_gene: TRBD1; CDR3nt: TGCGCCAGCAGCCCGGAAGGGACAGGGGGTACAGATACGCAGTATTTT; CDR3aa: CASSPEGTGGTDTQYF
abundance: -; v_gene: TRBV2; j_gene: TRBJ2-3; d_gene: -; CDR3nt: TGTGCCAGCAGTGAGCGCCTCCCAACAGGGACTAGCACAGATACGCAGTATTTT; CDR3aa: CASSERLPTGTSTDTQYF